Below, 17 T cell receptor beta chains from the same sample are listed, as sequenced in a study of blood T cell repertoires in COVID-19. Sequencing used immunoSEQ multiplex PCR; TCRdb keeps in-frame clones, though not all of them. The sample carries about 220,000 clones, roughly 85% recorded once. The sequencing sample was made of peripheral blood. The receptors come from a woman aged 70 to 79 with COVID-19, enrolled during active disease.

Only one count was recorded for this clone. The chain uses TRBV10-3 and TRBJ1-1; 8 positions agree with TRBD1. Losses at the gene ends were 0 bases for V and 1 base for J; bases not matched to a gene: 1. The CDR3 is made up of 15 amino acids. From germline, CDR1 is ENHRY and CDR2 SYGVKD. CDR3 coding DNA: TGTGCCATCAGTGAGTCCGACAGGGGGAACACTGAAGCTTTCTTT. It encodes CAISESDRGNTEAFF.

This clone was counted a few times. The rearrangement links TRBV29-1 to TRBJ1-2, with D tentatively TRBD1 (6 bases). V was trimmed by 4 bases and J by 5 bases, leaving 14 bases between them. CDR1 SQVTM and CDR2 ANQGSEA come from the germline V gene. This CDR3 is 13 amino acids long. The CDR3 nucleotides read TGCAGCGTTGTAAAGGGGGATAGGTATGGCTACACCTTC. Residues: CSVVKGDRYGYTF.

CDR3 amino acids: CASSLGAGLANEQFF. CDR3 in DNA: TGTGCCAGCAGCTTAGGGGCGGGACTAGCCAATGAGCAGTTCTTC. This chain connects TRBV7-3 to TRBJ2-1; TRBD2 matches 9 bases. The CDR3 extends over 15 amino acids. V shed 2 bases and J 6 bases; nucleotides not matched to a gene: 5. Per the germline V gene, CDR1 is SGHTA and CDR2 is FQGTGA.

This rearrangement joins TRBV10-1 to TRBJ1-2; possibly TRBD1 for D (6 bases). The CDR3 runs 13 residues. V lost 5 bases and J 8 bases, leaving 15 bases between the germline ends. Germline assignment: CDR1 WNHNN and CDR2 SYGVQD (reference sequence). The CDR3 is CASSLQGPKGYTF. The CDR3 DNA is TGCGCCAGCAGTTTACAGGGTCCGAAAGGCTACACCTTC.

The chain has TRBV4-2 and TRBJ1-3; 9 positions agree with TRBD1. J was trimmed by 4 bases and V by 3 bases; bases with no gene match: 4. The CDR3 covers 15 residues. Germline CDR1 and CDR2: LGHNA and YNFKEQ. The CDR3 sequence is CASSHPQGAGNTIYF. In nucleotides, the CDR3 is TGTGCCAGCAGCCACCCACAGGGGGCGGGAAACACCATATATTTT.

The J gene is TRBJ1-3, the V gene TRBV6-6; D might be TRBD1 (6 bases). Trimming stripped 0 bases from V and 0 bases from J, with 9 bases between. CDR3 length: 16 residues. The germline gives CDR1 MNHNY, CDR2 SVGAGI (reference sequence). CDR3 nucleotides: TGTGCCAGCAGTTACTCGACGGACAGCTCTGGAAACACCATATATTTT. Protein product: CASSYSTDSSGNTIYF.

The CDR3 spells CASSLETKAVGTEAFF. The CDR3 nucleotides read TGTGCCAGCAGCTTAGAGACAAAGGCTGTGGGTACTGAAGCTTTCTTT. The chain links TRBV11-2 to TRBJ1-1; D ambiguous. CDR3 length: 16 amino acids. V lost 0 bases and J lost 5, with 16 bases in between. Germline CDR1 is SGHAT and CDR2 is FQNNGV.

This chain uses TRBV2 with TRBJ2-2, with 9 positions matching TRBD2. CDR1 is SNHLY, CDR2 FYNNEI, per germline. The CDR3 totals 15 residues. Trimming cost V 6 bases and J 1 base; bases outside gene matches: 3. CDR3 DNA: TGTGCCAGCAGCGAGACTAGCGGGAACACCGGGGAGCTGTTTTTT. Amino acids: CASSETSGNTGELFF.

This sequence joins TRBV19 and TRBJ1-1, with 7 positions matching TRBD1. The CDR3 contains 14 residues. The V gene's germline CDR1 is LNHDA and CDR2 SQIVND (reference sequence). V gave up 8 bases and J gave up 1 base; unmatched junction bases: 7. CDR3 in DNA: TGTGCCAGTGGGGTCGGGACAGCGAACACTGAAGCTTTCTTT. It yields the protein CASGVGTANTEAFF.

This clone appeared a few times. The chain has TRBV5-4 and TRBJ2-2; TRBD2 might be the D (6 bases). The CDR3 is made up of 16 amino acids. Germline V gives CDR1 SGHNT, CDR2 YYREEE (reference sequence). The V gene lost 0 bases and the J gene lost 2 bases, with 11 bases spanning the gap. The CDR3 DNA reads TGTGCCAGCAGCTTGGTGGGCGGGGTAAACACCGGGGAGCTGTTTTTT. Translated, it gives CASSLVGGVNTGELFF.

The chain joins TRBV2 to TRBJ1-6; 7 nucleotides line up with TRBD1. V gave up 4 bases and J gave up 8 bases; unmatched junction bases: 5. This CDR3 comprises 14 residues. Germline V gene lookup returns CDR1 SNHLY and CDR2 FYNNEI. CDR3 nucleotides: TGTGCCAGCAGTGTACAGGGGAGAGATTCACCCCTCCACTTT. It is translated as CASSVQGRDSPLHF.

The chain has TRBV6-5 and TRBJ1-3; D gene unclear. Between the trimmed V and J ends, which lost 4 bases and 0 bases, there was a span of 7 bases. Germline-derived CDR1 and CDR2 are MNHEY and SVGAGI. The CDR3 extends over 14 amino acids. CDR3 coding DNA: TGTGCCAGCAGTTTATTTAACTCTGGAAACACCATATATTTT. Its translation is CASSLFNSGNTIYF.

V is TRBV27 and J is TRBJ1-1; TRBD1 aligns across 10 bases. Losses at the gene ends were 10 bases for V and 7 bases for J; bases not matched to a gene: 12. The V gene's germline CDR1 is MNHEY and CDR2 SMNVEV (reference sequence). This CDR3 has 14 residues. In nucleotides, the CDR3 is TGTGCCAACTATGACAGGGGGCGTCACGATGAAGCTTTCTTT. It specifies CANYDRGRHDEAFF.

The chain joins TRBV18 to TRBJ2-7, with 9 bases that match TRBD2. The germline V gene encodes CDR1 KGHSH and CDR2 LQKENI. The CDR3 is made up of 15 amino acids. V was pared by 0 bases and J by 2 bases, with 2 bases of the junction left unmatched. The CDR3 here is CASSPPSGSPYEQYF. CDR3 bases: TGTGCCAGCTCACCACCTAGCGGGAGCCCCTACGAGCAGTACTTC.

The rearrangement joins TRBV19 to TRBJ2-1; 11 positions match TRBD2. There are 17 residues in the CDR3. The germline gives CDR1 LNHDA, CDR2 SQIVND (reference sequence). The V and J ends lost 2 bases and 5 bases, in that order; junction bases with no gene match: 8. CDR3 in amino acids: CASSIIPSGGRDNEQFF. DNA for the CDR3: TGTGCCAGTAGTATAATTCCTAGCGGGGGGCGCGACAATGAGCAGTTCTTC.

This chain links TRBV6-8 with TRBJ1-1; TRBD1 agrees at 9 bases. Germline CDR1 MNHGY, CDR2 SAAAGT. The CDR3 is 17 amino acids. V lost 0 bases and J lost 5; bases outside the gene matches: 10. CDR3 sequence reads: CASSYSRSDRGVTEAFF. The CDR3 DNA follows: TGTGCCAGCAGTTACTCGAGATCGGACAGGGGAGTAACTGAAGCTTTCTTT.

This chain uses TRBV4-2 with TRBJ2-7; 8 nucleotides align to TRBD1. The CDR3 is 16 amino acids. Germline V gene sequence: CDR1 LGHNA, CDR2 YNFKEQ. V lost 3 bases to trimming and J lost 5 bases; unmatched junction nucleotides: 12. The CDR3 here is CASSQDPGGGLDEQYF. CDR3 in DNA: TGTGCCAGCAGCCAGGATCCAGGGGGCGGTCTGGACGAGCAGTACTTC.